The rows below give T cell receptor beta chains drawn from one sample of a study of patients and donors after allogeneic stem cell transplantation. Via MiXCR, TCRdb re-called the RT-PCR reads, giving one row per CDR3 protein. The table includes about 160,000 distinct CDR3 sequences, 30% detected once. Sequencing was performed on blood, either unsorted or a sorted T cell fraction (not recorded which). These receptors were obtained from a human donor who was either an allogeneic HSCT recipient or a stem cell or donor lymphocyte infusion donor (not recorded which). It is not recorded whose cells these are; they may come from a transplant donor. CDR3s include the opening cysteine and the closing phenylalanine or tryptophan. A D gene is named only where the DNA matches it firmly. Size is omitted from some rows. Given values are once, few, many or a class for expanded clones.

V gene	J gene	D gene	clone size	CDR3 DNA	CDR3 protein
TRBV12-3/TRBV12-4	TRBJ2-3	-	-	TGTGCCAGCAGTCCCACGGGGGATACGCAGTATTTT	CASSPTGDTQYF
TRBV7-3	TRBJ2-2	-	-	TGTGCCAGCAGCTTTGCAGGAGCGAACACCGGGGAGCTGTTTTTT	CASSFAGANTGELFF
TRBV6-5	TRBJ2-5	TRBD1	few	TGTGCCAGCGGGACAGGGGACCAAGAGACCCAGTACTTC	CASGTGDQETQYF
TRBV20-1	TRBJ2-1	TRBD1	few	TGCAGTGCTAGGGGACAGGGATCCTACAATGAGCAGTTCTTC	CSARGQGSYNEQFF
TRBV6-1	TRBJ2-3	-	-	TGTGCCAGCAGTGCGCCGGGACTTAGCACAGATACGCAGTATTTT	CASSAPGLSTDTQYF
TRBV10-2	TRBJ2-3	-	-	TGCGCCAGCAGTGAATCCAAACTGCCAAGACCTAGCACAGATACGCAGTATTTT	CASSESKLPRPSTDTQYF
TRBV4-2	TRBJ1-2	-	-	TGTGCCAGCAGCCAAGGGGCAGGAGGAAGTGGCTACACCTTC	CASSQGAGGSGYTF
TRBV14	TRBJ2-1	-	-	TGTGCCAGCAGCCAGAGACTTCAAAATGAGCAGTTCTTC	CASSQRLQNEQFF
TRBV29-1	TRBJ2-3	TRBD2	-	TGCAGCGTTGAAGATTCTCACCGGGACTATTCAGATACGCAGTATTTT	CSVEDSHRDYSDTQYF
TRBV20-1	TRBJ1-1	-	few	TGCAGTGCTTCGAAGAACACTGAAGCTTTCTTT	CSASKNTEAFF
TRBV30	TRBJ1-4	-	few	TGTGCCTGGGTTCATTTAGGTGGAAAACTGTTTTTT	CAWVHLGGKLFF
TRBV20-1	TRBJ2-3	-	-	TGCAGTGCTCCACCGGGACCAAACACAGATACGCAGTATTTT	CSAPPGPNTDTQYF
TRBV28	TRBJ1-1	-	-	TGTGCCAGCAGTTTAGACCAGGGAGATGAAGCTTTCTTT	CASSLDQGDEAFF
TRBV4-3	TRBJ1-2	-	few	TGCGCCAGCAGCCAAGTCTTTGGGGGGCAGGGCTATGGCTACACCTTC	CASSQVFGGQGYGYTF
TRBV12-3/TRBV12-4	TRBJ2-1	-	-	TGTGCCAGCATGGGTGACTCCGACTACAATGAGCAGTTCTTC	CASMGDSDYNEQFF
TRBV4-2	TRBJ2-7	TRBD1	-	TGTGCCAGCAGCCATACTCCGGGACAGGGGTTTGGGGAGCAGTACTTC	CASSHTPGQGFGEQYF
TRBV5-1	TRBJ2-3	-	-	TGCGCCAGCAGTCAGGGGATGGGGCACACAGATACGCAGTATTTT	CASSQGMGHTDTQYF
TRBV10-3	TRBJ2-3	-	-	TGTGCCATCAGTGAGTCGGTGGATACGCAGTATTTT	CAISESVDTQYF
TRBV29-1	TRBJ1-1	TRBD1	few	TGCAGCGTTGACGCCGGGACAGGGATTGCGAACACTGAAGCTTTCTTT	CSVDAGTGIANTEAFF
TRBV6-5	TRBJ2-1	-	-	TGTGCCAGCAGTTACTTGGGCGGGTGGGATGAGCAGTTCTTC	CASSYLGGWDEQFF
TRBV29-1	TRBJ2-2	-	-	TGCAGCCACCGCCTAGAGAACACCGGGGAGCTGTTTTTT	CSHRLENTGELFF
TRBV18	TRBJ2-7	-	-	TGTGCCAGCTCACCTTCGGGTCACTACGAGCAGTACTTC	CASSPSGHYEQYF
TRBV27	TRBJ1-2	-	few	TGTGCCAGCAGTCAAAGTAGGGGTCGGGGCTACACCTTC	CASSQSRGRGYTF
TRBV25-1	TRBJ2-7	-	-	TGTGCCAGCAGTGAATTCTTAGAGCAGTACTTC	CASSEFLEQYF
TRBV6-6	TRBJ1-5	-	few	TGTGCCAGCAGTTATGCGGGGGCACGGCAGCCCCAGCATTTT	CASSYAGARQPQHF
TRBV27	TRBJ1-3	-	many	TGTGCCAGCTCCGGGTTGGGTGGAAACACCATATATTTT	CASSGLGGNTIYF
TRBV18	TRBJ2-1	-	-	TGTGCCAGCTCACGGGCACAGGGTCCGGAGAATGAGCAGTTCTTC	CASSRAQGPENEQFF
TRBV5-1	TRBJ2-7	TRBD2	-	TGCGCCAGCAGCTTTATTAGCGGGAGGGCCTACGAGCAGTACTTC	CASSFISGRAYEQYF
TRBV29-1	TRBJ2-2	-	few	TGCAGCGTTCGGAGCGGGCCCAACACCGGGGAGCTGTTTTTT	CSVRSGPNTGELFF
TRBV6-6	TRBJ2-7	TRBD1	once	TGTGCCAGCAGCGCACAGGGGGCCTCCTACGAGCAGTACTTC	CASSAQGASYEQYF
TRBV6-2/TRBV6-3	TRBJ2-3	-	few	TGTGCCAGCAGTTACGTATCGCCGGGGGCGCAGTATTTT	CASSYVSPGAQYF
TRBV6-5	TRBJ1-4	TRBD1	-	TGTGCCAGCAGTTACGACAGGGGGGCCTGGGCAACTAATGAAAAACTGTTTTTT	CASSYDRGAWATNEKLFF
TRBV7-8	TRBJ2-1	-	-	TGTGCCAGCAGCTTAGACGGGCTAAGCTCCTACAATGAGCAGTTCTTC	CASSLDGLSSYNEQFF
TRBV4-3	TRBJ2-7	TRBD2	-	TGCGCCAGCAGCCAAGATCGGTGGCTAGCGGGCGAGCAGTACTTC	CASSQDRWLAGEQYF
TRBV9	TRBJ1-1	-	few	TGTGCCAGCAGCGTAGACGTTAACACTGAAGCTTTCTTT	CASSVDVNTEAFF
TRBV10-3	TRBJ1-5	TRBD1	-	TGTGCCATCAGTGACACTACAGGGGGTGGGAATCAGCCCCAGCATTTT	CAISDTTGGGNQPQHF
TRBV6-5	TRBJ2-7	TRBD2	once	TGTGCCAGCAGTTACTCGGGTAGCGGGCTCTCCTACGAGCAGTACTTC	CASSYSGSGLSYEQYF
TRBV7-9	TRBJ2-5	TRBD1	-	TGTGCCAGCAGCTATGGGACAGTGGTAGGAGAGACCCAGTACTTC	CASSYGTVVGETQYF